This entry lists 21 T cell receptor beta chains sequenced from one sample in a study of cytomegalovirus exposure and HLA in healthy donors. The PCR made use of 60 Vbeta and 13 Jbeta primers. The table came from immunoSEQ multiplex PCR; TCRdb's copy has only in-frame clones and leaves some out. The repertoire holds 95,000 to 150,000 clones, with roughly 80% as singletons. The sequenced sample was PBMCs. These receptors were obtained from a female donor in good health and CMV-seropositive.

The J gene is TRBJ2-1, the V gene TRBV28; perhaps TRBD1 as D (5 bases). Germline V CDR1 and CDR2: MDHEN, SYDVKM. The CDR3 extends over 15 amino acids. V was cut by 6 bases and J by 8 bases, with 20 bases left in between. CDR3 nucleotide sequence: TGTGCCAGCAGCCCCAGGGTAGTGGGGCTCGATGAGCAGTTCTTC. This gives the protein CASSPRVVGLDEQFF.

The CDR3 here is CASSVLGQANTGELFF. The CDR3 DNA reads TGTGCCAGCAGCGTATTGGGACAAGCGAACACCGGGGAGCTGTTTTTT. The gene calls are TRBV9 and TRBJ2-2; TRBD1 might be the D (6 bases). The CDR3 has 16 residues. V lost 1 base, J lost 0 bases, and 10 bases lay in between. Looked up from germline, CDR1 is SGDLS and CDR2 is YYNGEE.

This chain links TRBV5-6 with TRBJ2-2; weak D call: TRBD1 (6 bases). CDR3 length: 16 amino acids. V lost 0 bases and J lost 4, with 13 bases in between. CDR1 and CDR2 from the germline V gene are SGHDT and YYEEEE. The CDR3 spells CASSLEGRTVTGELFF. CDR3 nucleotides: TGTGCCAGCAGCTTGGAAGGACGGACAGTCACCGGGGAGCTGTTTTTT.

The chain combines TRBV5-1 with TRBJ2-2, with 7 bases identical to TRBD1. CDR3 length equals 15 residues. V shed 2 bases and J 5 bases; nucleotides not matched to a gene: 6. Germline CDR1 reads SGHRS; CDR2 reads YFSETQ. As DNA, the CDR3 is TGCGCCAGCAGCTTAACAGGGGATGGGACCGGGGAGCTGTTTTTT. Protein product: CASSLTGDGTGELFF.

Comments on this clone: Other nucleotide sequences from this sample produce the same CDR3. This chain uses TRBV29-1 with TRBJ1-1; 9 bases are a match to TRBD1. CDR3 length: 13 amino acids. J gave up 1 base and V 5 bases, and 2 bases lay outside the gene matches. Per germline, CDR1 SQVTM and CDR2 ANQGSEA. In DNA form, the CDR3 reads TGCAGCGTTACGGGACAGGGGAACACTGAAGCTTTCTTT. It specifies CSVTGQGNTEAFF.

J is TRBJ2-7 and V is TRBV28; D perhaps matches TRBD1 (6 bases). The length of the CDR3 is 16 residues. Germline V gene data show CDR1 as MDHEN and CDR2 as SYDVKM. With 4 bases removed from V and 4 bases from J, the gap between germline ends came to 20 bases. CDR3 amino acids: CASSSAPRGLGYEQYF. The CDR3 nucleotides are TGTGCCAGCAGTTCCGCCCCGAGGGGGTTGGGATACGAGCAGTACTTC.

The V gene is TRBV16, the J gene TRBJ1-2; D not certain. This CDR3 spans 12 amino acids. CDR1 is KGHSY, CDR2 FQNENV, per germline. The V gene lost 3 bases and the J gene lost 5 bases, with 7 bases spanning the gap. CDR3 amino acids: CASSHGEYGYTF. In DNA, the CDR3 is TGTGCCAGCAGCCATGGGGAGTATGGCTACACCTTC.

This sequence joins TRBV5-1 and TRBJ1-2; TRBD1 matches at 7 bases. The junction had 8 bases not matched to a gene; V was cut back by 3 bases and J by 3 bases. The CDR3 sequence is 15 residues long. Germline V gives CDR1 SGHRS, CDR2 YFSETQ. DNA for the CDR3: TGCGCCAGCAGCTCAATGACAGGGAGAGACTATGGCTACACCTTC. Translating gives CASSSMTGRDYGYTF.

The chain is built from TRBV5-4 and TRBJ2-1; tentative D call: TRBD2 (6 bases). The germline V gene encodes CDR1 SGHNT and CDR2 YYREEE (reference sequence). Trimming removed 1 base from V and 2 bases from J, with 10 bases in between. This CDR3 contains 15 residues. The CDR3: CASSLTGVTYNEQFF. The CDR3 bases are TGTGCCAGCAGCTTGACGGGGGTAACCTACAATGAGCAGTTCTTC.

This clone was found a few times. The gene calls are TRBV5-1 and TRBJ1-6; TRBD1 might be the D (5 bases). This CDR3 region has 17 residues. The V and J ends lost 4 bases and 5 bases respectively, with 19 bases between them. Looked up from germline, CDR1 is SGHRS and CDR2 is YFSETQ. The CDR3 is CASSPRWGEENNSPLHF. In nucleotides, the CDR3 is TGCGCCAGCAGCCCCAGATGGGGGGAGGAAAATAATTCACCCCTCCACTTT. Based on the CDR3 plus reference TRBV5-1 and TRBJ1-6, the full variable domain is KAGVTQTPRYLIKTRGQQVTLSCSPISGHRSVSWYQQTPGQGLQFLFEYFSETQRNKGNFPGRFSGRQFSNSRSEMNVSTLELGDSALYLCASSPRWGEENNSPLHFGNGTRLTVT.

This chain connects TRBV28 to TRBJ2-7, with a tentative D call TRBD1 (7 bases). In germline, CDR1 is MDHEN, CDR2 SYDVKM. The V end was cut by 4 bases, the J end by 6 bases, with 19 bases between. The CDR3 has 15 residues. DNA of the CDR3: TGTGCCAGCAGTTACGGAGGCCAGGGGGGAGTCGAGCAGTACTTC. Amino acid sequence: CASSYGGQGGVEQYF.

A single count supports this clone. The chain is built from TRBV4-3 and TRBJ1-5; D unresolved. V was shortened by 0 bases and J by 1 base, with 13 bases between the two germline ends. Per the germline V gene, CDR1 is LGHNA and CDR2 is YSLEER. The CDR3 has 17 amino acids. CDR3 residues: CASSQDLRAKSNQPQHF. CDR3 nucleotide sequence: TGCGCCAGCAGCCAAGATTTGAGGGCGAAGAGCAATCAGCCCCAGCATTTT.

The gene calls are TRBV7-6 and TRBJ2-7; 8 positions match TRBD1. The CDR3 totals 15 residues. The germline CDR1 and CDR2 sequences are SGHVS and FNYEAQ. The V and J ends lost 4 bases and 4 bases, in that order; junction bases with no gene match: 9. CDR3 DNA sequence: TGTGCCAGCAGCTCCCCCGGGACAGGTGCTTACGAGCAGTACTTC. Protein: CASSSPGTGAYEQYF. The complete variable domain, with remaining parts taken from reference TRBV7-6 and TRBJ2-7, reads GAGVSQSPRYKVTKRGQDVALRCDPISGHVSLYWYRQALGQGPEFLTYFNYEAQQDKSGLPNDRFSAERPEGSISTLTIQRTEQRDSAMYRCASSSPGTGAYEQYFGPGTRLTVT.

The chain combines TRBV11-2 with TRBJ1-1, with 8 positions matching TRBD1. V lost 4 bases to trimming and J lost 14 bases; unmatched junction nucleotides: 15. This CDR3 contains 14 residues. CDR1 is SGHAT, CDR2 FQNNGV, per germline. CDR3 nucleotides: TGTGCCAGCAGCTGGGACAGGATGAACTCGGGGTCATTCTTT. Translated: CASSWDRMNSGSFF.

This chain joins TRBV5-1 and TRBJ2-3; 13 nucleotides match TRBD2. V lost 4 bases, J lost 6 bases, and 8 bases stayed unmatched. The germline gives CDR1 SGHRS, CDR2 YFSETQ. The CDR3 is made up of 16 amino acids. CDR3 DNA: TGCGCCAGCAGCCCCCGGACTAGCGGGGGCCAGGATACGCAGTATTTT. Translation gives CASSPRTSGGQDTQYF.

A single count supports this clone. CDR3 nucleotide sequence: TGTGCCAGCAGCTGGACTAGCGGGGGGATGACAGATACGCAGTATTTT. This codes for CASSWTSGGMTDTQYF. The chain employs TRBV9 and TRBJ2-3; 14 positions match TRBD2. Trimming at V came to 4 bases and at J to 3 bases, leaving 4 bases not matched to a gene. CDR3 length: 16 residues. Germline V gene sequence: CDR1 SGDLS, CDR2 YYNGEE.

The chain joins TRBV6-4 to TRBJ1-5; D may be TRBD1 (6 bases). Trimming pared 6 bases from V and 0 bases from J, leaving 18 bases between. Per the germline V gene, CDR1 is MRHNA and CDR2 is SNTAGT. There are 17 residues in the CDR3. The DNA for the CDR3 is TGTGCCAGCAGATACAGGGAGCCCACTTATAGCAATCAGCCCCAGCATTTT. It codes for CASRYREPTYSNQPQHF.

The chain employs TRBV9 and TRBJ1-2, with TRBD1 matching over 10 bases. The J segment lost 7 bases and the V segment lost 3 bases, leaving 12 bases of the junction unmatched. Germline CDR1 reads SGDLS; CDR2 reads YYNGEE. The CDR3 consists of 16 residues. CDR3 DNA sequence: TGTGCCAGCAGCGGACCGGGACAGGGGAGTGAGGGTGGCTACACCTTC. This codes for CASSGPGQGSEGGYTF. Variable domain in full (rest from reference TRBV9 and TRBJ1-2): DSGVTQTPKHLITATGQRVTLRCSPRSGDLSVYWYQQSLDQGLQFLIQYYNGEERAKGNILERFSAQQFPDLHSELNLSSLELGDSALYFCASSGPGQGSEGGYTFGSGTRLTVV.

The chain carries TRBV5-1 and TRBJ2-5; no firm D call. Germline V CDR1 and CDR2: SGHRS, YFSETQ. This CDR3 has 14 residues. V was pared by 1 base and J by 1 base, with 8 bases between. CDR3 nucleotides: TGCGCCAGCAGCTTGACTGCGGTCCAAGAGACCCAGTACTTC. Encoded protein: CASSLTAVQETQYF. Supplemented by reference TRBV5-1 and TRBJ2-5, the full variable domain reads KAGVTQTPRYLIKTRGQQVTLSCSPISGHRSVSWYQQTPGQGLQFLFEYFSETQRNKGNFPGRFSGRQFSNSRSEMNVSTLELGDSALYLCASSLTAVQETQYFGPGTRLLVL.

V gene TRBV4-2 combines with J gene TRBJ2-1; the match to TRBD2 covers 12 bases. The germline gives CDR1 LGHNA, CDR2 YNFKEQ. J was trimmed by 3 bases and V by 4 bases; bases with no gene match: 7. CDR3 size: 17 residues. The CDR3 DNA follows: TGTGCCAGCAGCCTAGAACTAGCGGGGGGAATCTACAATGAGCAGTTCTTC. Its protein is CASSLELAGGIYNEQFF.

The chain joins TRBV5-1 to TRBJ2-7; 10 bases line up with TRBD2. Per the germline V gene, CDR1 is SGHRS and CDR2 is YFSETQ. V dropped 5 bases and J dropped 1; count of bases not matched to a gene: 9. The CDR3 has 16 amino acids. Here the CDR3 reads CASRVATSGVSYEQYF. CDR3 sequence (DNA): TGCGCCAGCAGAGTGGCCACTAGCGGGGTATCCTACGAGCAGTACTTC. Supplemented by reference TRBV5-1 and TRBJ2-7, the full variable domain reads KAGVTQTPRYLIKTRGQQVTLSCSPISGHRSVSWYQQTPGQGLQFLFEYFSETQRNKGNFPGRFSGRQFSNSRSEMNVSTLELGDSALYLCASRVATSGVSYEQYFGPGTRLTVT.